A single sample is the source of the 25 T cell receptor beta chains below, sequenced in a study of blood T cell repertoires in COVID-19. Measured with immunoSEQ multiplex PCR; TCRdb has only the in-frame clones, and not every one. The profile shows 300,000 to 350,000 clones, around nine tenths of them singletons. The sample taken for sequencing was peripheral blood. The receptors come from a woman in her late teens or twenties who had recovered from COVID-19.

The chain carries TRBV11-2 and TRBJ2-3; TRBD2 might be the D (6 bases). V was clipped by 5 bases and J by 5 bases, with 14 bases between them. The V gene's germline CDR1 is SGHAT and CDR2 FQNNGV. The CDR3 extends over 14 amino acids. The CDR3 nucleotides are TGTGCCAGCAGCCTAACTAGCAATGGAGATACGCAGTATTTT. Translated, it gives CASSLTSNGDTQYF.

This clone was seen more than once but under ten times. The rearrangement uses TRBV9 and TRBJ1-6; no definite D call. V lost 4 bases and J 0 bases, leaving 14 bases between the germline ends. Germline V gene data show CDR1 as SGDLS and CDR2 as YYNGEE. This CDR3 contains 17 residues. The CDR3: CASSTTLTVSYNSPLHF. The DNA of the CDR3 is TGTGCCAGCAGCACTACTTTGACGGTCTCCTATAATTCACCCCTCCACTTT. The variable domain in full, with the rest retrieved from reference TRBV9 and TRBJ1-6, is DSGVTQTPKHLITATGQRVTLRCSPRSGDLSVYWYQQSLDQGLQFLIQYYNGEERAKGNILERFSAQQFPDLHSELNLSSLELGDSALYFCASSTTLTVSYNSPLHFGNGTRLTVT.

This clone was counted a single time. The rearrangement links TRBV4-1 to TRBJ2-3; TRBD2 is a possible D gene (5 bases). V shed 5 bases and J shed 5 bases, with 14 bases lying between them. Germline loops: CDR1 MGHRA, CDR2 YSYEKL. The CDR3 sequence is 14 residues long. The CDR3 spells CASSWADREDTQYF. The CDR3, as DNA: TGCGCCAGCAGCTGGGCTGATCGGGAAGATACGCAGTATTTT.

The rearrangement links TRBV19 to TRBJ1-4; TRBD1 matches 10 bases. CDR1 is LNHDA, CDR2 SQIVND, per germline (reference sequence). This CDR3 region has 16 residues. V trimming: 10 bases; J trimming: 6 bases; junction bases outside the gene matches: 14. The chain's CDR3 is CATRDRGGGIDEKLFF. For the CDR3, the DNA is TGTGCCACCAGGGACAGGGGAGGTGGGATTGATGAAAAACTGTTTTTT.

This clone was counted a few times. The chain has TRBV25-1 and TRBJ1-1; 8 positions match TRBD1. With 5 bases clipped from V and 1 base from J, the junction kept 12 bases outside the gene matches. Per the germline V gene, CDR1 is MGHDK and CDR2 is SYGVNS. The CDR3 contains 17 residues. Here the CDR3 reads CASSIGQGTAENTEAFF. In DNA, the CDR3 is TGTGCCAGCAGTATCGGACAGGGTACCGCTGAGAACACTGAAGCTTTCTTT.

This clone showed up just a few times. V usage is TRBV11-3 and J usage is TRBJ1-1, with TRBD1 matching 10 bases. With 5 bases clipped from V and 5 bases from J, the junction kept 11 bases outside the gene matches. Germline V gives CDR1 SGHNT, CDR2 YENEEA. The CDR3 loop spans 16 amino acids. The CDR3 loop reads CASSPGQGGLGTEAFF. The CDR3, as DNA: TGTGCCAGCAGCCCCGGACAGGGGGGGTTAGGGACTGAAGCTTTCTTT.

Comment on this clone: The same CDR3 is also encoded by other DNA sequences in this sample. The genes are TRBV30 and TRBJ1-5, with 11 bases fitting TRBD1. The V gene end was trimmed by 0 bases and the J gene end by 1 base; junction bases not matched to a gene: 5. The length of the CDR3 is 17 residues. Per the germline V gene, CDR1 is GTSNPN and CDR2 is SVGIG (reference sequence). This chain's CDR3 is CAWSVRDRGGSNQPQHF. The CDR3 DNA is TGTGCCTGGAGTGTTCGGGACAGGGGGGGAAGCAATCAGCCCCAGCATTTT.

The gene calls are TRBV10-2 and TRBJ1-4; D gene unclear. The CDR3 runs 11 residues. Trimming stripped 3 bases from V and 8 bases from J, with 4 bases between. From germline, CDR1 is WSHSY and CDR2 SAAADI. This chain's CDR3 is CASSEREKLFF. The CDR3, as DNA: TGCGCCAGCAGTGAACGGGAAAAACTGTTTTTT.

The J gene is TRBJ2-7, the V gene TRBV5-5; the match to TRBD1 covers 7 bases. After removal of 5 bases from V and 0 bases from J, the junction contained 8 bases not matched to a gene. Germline loops: CDR1 SGHKS, CDR2 YYEKEE (reference sequence). CDR3 length: 15 residues. The chain's CDR3 is CASRSGQASSYEQYV. Written as DNA, the CDR3 is TGTGCCAGCAGATCCGGACAGGCTAGCTCCTACGAGCAGTACGTC.

This chain links TRBV4-3 with TRBJ2-7, with 8 positions matching TRBD2. CDR3 length: 19 amino acids. Germline V lookup: CDR1 LGHNA, CDR2 YSLEER. The trim removed 0 bases at V and 1 base at J, leaving 14 bases unmatched. CDR3 protein: CASSQDQGRYGGRSYEQYV. Written as DNA, the CDR3 is TGCGCCAGCAGCCAAGATCAAGGTCGATATGGCGGGAGGTCCTACGAGCAGTACGTC.

The V gene is TRBV19, the J gene TRBJ2-1; 9 nucleotides line up with TRBD2. This CDR3 is built from 14 residues. Germline-derived CDR1 and CDR2 are LNHDA and SQIVND (reference sequence). Losses at the gene ends were 7 bases for V and 10 bases for J; bases not matched to a gene: 11. The CDR3: CASTPGLAFQEQFF. CDR3 nucleotide sequence: TGTGCCAGTACCCCGGGACTAGCCTTCCAAGAGCAGTTCTTC.

The J gene is TRBJ2-7, the V gene TRBV11-2; TRBD2 is a possible D gene (5 bases). Trimming cost V 1 base and J 4 bases, with 8 bases left between them. CDR3 length: 13 residues. The germline V gene has CDR1 SGHAT and CDR2 FQNNGV. The CDR3 here is CASSLGRPYEQYV. CDR3 sequence (DNA): TGTGCCAGCAGCTTAGGGAGGCCGTACGAGCAGTACGTC.

This chain joins TRBV7-2 and TRBJ1-1; tentative D call: TRBD1 (6 bases). CDR1 and CDR2 from the germline V gene are SGHTA and FQGNSA. V was cut by 4 bases and J by 4 bases, with 10 bases left in between. This CDR3 is 13 amino acids long. The CDR3 reads CASSSDSVTEAFF. The CDR3, as DNA: TGTGCCAGCAGCTCGGACAGTGTCACTGAAGCTTTCTTT.

The CDR3 loop is CAWTWVEPGNEQFF. In DNA, the CDR3 is TGTGCCTGGACGTGGGTTGAACCGGGGAATGAGCAGTTCTTC. The chain is built from TRBV30 and TRBJ2-1; possibly TRBD2 for D (5 bases). Trimming removed 4 bases from V and 7 bases from J, with 17 bases in between. Germline CDR1 and CDR2: GTSNPN and SVGIG (reference sequence). This CDR3 comprises 14 residues.

The count of this clone is one. V and J are TRBV5-1 and TRBJ2-1, with D maybe TRBD2 (5 bases). V was shortened by 0 bases and J by 0 bases, with 13 bases between the two germline ends. The CDR3 is 17 residues long. The germline CDR1 and CDR2 sequences are SGHRS and YFSETQ. The CDR3 loop reads CASSLGRGPSSYNEQFF. CDR3 nucleotides: TGCGCCAGCAGCTTGGGACGGGGTCCGAGCTCCTACAATGAGCAGTTCTTC.

In this sample, this clone turned up a few times. V is TRBV28 and J is TRBJ1-4, with D perhaps matching TRBD1 (5 bases). V shed 8 bases and J shed 3 bases, with 7 bases lying between them. The germline CDR1 and CDR2 sequences are MDHEN and SYDVKM. The CDR3 spans 12 residues. Here the CDR3 DNA reads TGTGCCAGCTGGGGCTCTAATGAAAAACTGTTTTTT. Its translation is CASWGSNEKLFF.

This chain links TRBV11-3 with TRBJ2-1; TRBD2 agrees at 9 bases. The germline gives CDR1 SGHNT, CDR2 YENEEA. V lost 8 bases to trimming and J lost 1 base; unmatched junction nucleotides: 6. The CDR3 is made up of 15 amino acids. CDR3 in DNA: TGTGCCAGCGGACATAGCGGGAGATCCTACAATGAGCAGTTCTTC. It specifies CASGHSGRSYNEQFF.

Notes on this clone: This same CDR3 is encoded by further DNA sequences in the sample. The chain recombines TRBV5-1 with TRBJ2-1; 7 bases align to TRBD2. V gave up 2 bases and J gave up 2 bases; unmatched junction bases: 4. CDR1 and CDR2 (germline): SGHRS, YFSETQ. The length of the CDR3 is 15 residues. CDR3 bases: TGCGCCAGCAGCTTTTCTAGCGGTACCTACAATGAGCAGTTCTTC. The encoded protein is CASSFSSGTYNEQFF. The full variable domain, completed using reference TRBV5-1 and TRBJ2-1, is KAGVTQTPRYLIKTRGQQVTLSCSPISGHRSVSWYQQTPGQGLQFLFEYFSETQRNKGNFPGRFSGRQFSNSRSEMNVSTLELGDSALYLCASSFSSGTYNEQFFGPGTRLTVL.

The chain employs TRBV5-1 and TRBJ2-1, with 11 bases fitting TRBD2. Unmatched junction bases numbered 6, after V lost 3 bases and J lost 4 bases. In germline, CDR1 is SGHRS, CDR2 YFSETQ. The CDR3 runs 16 residues. In DNA form, the CDR3 reads TGCGCCAGCAGCTCTGTACTAGCGGGAGTTTACAATGAGCAGTTCTTC. It translates to CASSSVLAGVYNEQFF.

The chain combines TRBV4-3 with TRBJ1-2; D might be TRBD1 (6 bases). Trimming left V 4 bases short and J 0 bases short, with 12 bases between. This CDR3 spans 15 amino acids. Germline V gene lookup returns CDR1 LGHNA and CDR2 YSLEER. In DNA form, the CDR3 reads TGCGCCAGCAGCCCACTCCCAGGGGCTAACTATGGCTACACCTTC. Protein product: CASSPLPGANYGYTF.

J is TRBJ1-6 and V is TRBV5-6, with 9 bases fitting TRBD1. J gave up 9 bases and V 4 bases, and 5 bases lay outside the gene matches. There are 14 residues in the CDR3. The germline gives CDR1 SGHDT, CDR2 YYEEEE. The CDR3 sequence: CASSLGTGPSPLHF. As DNA, the CDR3 is TGTGCCAGCAGCCTCGGGACAGGGCCTTCACCCCTCCACTTT.

The chain combines TRBV4-1 with TRBJ2-7; 8 bases map to TRBD2. The ends lost 3 bases at V and 3 bases at J; junction bases unmatched: 7. The germline gives CDR1 MGHRA, CDR2 YSYEKL. The CDR3 runs to 15 residues. In nucleotides, the CDR3 is TGCGCCAGCAGCCAGGTAATAGCGGGGTTCTACGAGCAGTACGTC. This gives the protein CASSQVIAGFYEQYV.

For the CDR3, the DNA is TGTGCCATCAGTCGTGACAAGACCAGAACCGGGGAGCTGTTTTTT. It yields the protein CAISRDKTRTGELFF. The gene calls are TRBV10-3 and TRBJ2-2; D not certain. Germline CDR1 and CDR2: ENHRY and SYGVKD. This CDR3 spans 15 amino acids. Trimming took off 5 bases at V and 5 bases at J, with 15 bases between the two ends.

The V gene is TRBV25-1, the J gene TRBJ2-3; D is unclear. The length of the CDR3 is 13 residues. The V end lost 7 bases, the J end lost 0 bases, and 8 bases lay between the germline ends. Germline V gene sequence: CDR1 MGHDK, CDR2 SYGVNS. The CDR3 is CASTTRSTDTQYF. The CDR3 DNA is TGTGCCAGCACCACCAGGAGCACAGATACGCAGTATTTT.

The V call is TRBV9, the J call TRBJ1-3, with D perhaps TRBD1 (6 bases). The germline V and J ends were trimmed by 0 bases and 0 bases, with 10 bases remaining between them. The germline CDR1 and CDR2 sequences are SGDLS and YYNGEE. The CDR3 is 16 residues long. CDR3 residues: CASSVEGVISGNTIYF. In DNA, the CDR3 is TGTGCCAGCAGCGTAGAGGGGGTCATCTCTGGAAACACCATATATTTT.